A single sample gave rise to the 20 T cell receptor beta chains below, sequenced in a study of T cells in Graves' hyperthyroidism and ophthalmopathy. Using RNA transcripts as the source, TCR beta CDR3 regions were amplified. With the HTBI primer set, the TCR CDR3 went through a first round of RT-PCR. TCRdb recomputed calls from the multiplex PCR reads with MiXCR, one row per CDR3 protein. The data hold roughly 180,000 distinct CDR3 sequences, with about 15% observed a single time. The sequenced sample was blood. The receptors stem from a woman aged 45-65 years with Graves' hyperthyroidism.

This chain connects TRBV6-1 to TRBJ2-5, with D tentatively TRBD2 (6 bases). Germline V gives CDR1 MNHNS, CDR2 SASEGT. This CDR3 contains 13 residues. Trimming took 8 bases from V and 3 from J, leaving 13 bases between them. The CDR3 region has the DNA TGTGCCAGCTCACCGGGGGTAGAAGAGACCCAGTACTTC. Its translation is CASSPGVEETQYF.

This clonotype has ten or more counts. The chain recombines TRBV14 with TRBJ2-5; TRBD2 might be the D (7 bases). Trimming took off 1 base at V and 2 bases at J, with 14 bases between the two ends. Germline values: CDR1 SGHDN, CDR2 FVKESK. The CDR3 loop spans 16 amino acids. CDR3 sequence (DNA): TGTGCCAGCAGCCAAGGGGGGGGCTCTTATCAAGAGACCCAGTACTTC. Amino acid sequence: CASSQGGGSYQETQYF.

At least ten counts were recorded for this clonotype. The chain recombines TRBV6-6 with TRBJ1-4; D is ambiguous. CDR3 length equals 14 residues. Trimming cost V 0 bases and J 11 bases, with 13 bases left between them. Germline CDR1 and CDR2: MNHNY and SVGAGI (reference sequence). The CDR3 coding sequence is TGTGCCAGCAGTTACTCGACAAGGGCAGAGAAACTGTTTTTT. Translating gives CASSYSTRAEKLFF.

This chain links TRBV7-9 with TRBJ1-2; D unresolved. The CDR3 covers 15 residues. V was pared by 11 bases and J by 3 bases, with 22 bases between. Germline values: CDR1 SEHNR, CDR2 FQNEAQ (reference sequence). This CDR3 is CADHPRASGHYGYTF. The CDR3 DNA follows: TGTGCCGACCATCCGAGGGCGAGTGGCCACTATGGCTACACCTTC.

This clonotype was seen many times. This CDR3 is CSARYWDRGEETQYF. CDR3 bases: TGCAGTGCTAGATACTGGGACAGGGGGGAAGAGACCCAGTACTTC. The V and J genes are TRBV20-1 and TRBJ2-5; 11 bases are shared with TRBD1. The V and J ends lost 2 bases and 3 bases, in that order; junction bases with no gene match: 5. The length of the CDR3 is 15 residues. Germline assignment: CDR1 DFQATT and CDR2 SNEGSKA (reference sequence).

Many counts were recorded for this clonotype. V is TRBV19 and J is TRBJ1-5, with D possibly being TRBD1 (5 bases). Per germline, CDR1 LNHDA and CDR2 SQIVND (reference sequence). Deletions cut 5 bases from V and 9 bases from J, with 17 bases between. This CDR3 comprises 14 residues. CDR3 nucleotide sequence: TGTGCCAGTAGTTTGAACAGGCCCCAATGGCCCCAGCATTTT. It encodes CASSLNRPQWPQHF.

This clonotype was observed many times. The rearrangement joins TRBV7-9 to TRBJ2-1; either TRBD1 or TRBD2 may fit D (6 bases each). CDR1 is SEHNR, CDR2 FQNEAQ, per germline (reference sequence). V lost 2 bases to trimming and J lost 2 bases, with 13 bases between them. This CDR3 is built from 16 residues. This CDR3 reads CASSLLHGGPYNEQFF. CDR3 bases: TGTGCCAGCAGCTTATTACACGGGGGCCCCTACAATGAGCAGTTCTTC.

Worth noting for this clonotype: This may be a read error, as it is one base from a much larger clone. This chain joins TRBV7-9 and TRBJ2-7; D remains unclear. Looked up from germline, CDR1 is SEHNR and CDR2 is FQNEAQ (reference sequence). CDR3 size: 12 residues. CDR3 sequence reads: CAGSPLGSEQYF. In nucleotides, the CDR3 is TGTGCCGGCAGCCCTCTGGGGTCCGAGCAGTACTTC.

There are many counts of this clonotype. The CDR3 loop reads CASSNSELGQPQHF. The CDR3 coding sequence is TGTGCCAGCAGTAATAGTGAACTTGGGCAGCCCCAGCATTTT. The J gene is TRBJ1-5, the V gene TRBV25-1; D ambiguous. V was clipped by 5 bases and J by 7 bases, with 15 bases between them. The germline V gene encodes CDR1 MGHDK and CDR2 SYGVNS. The CDR3 has 14 residues.

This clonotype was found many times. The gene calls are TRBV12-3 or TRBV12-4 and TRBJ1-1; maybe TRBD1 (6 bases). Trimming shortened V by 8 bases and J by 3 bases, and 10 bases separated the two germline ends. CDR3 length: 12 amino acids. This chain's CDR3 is CASLAGDTEAFF. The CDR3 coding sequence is TGTGCCAGCTTAGCAGGGGACACTGAAGCTTTCTTT.

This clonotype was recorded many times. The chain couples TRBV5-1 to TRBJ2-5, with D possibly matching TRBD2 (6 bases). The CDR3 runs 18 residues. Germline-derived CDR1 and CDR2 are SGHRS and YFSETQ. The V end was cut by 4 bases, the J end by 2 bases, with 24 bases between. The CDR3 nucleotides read TGCGCCAGCAGCGCAGGAAGGGGAGGATGGAGTCTTCAAGAGACCCAGTACTTC. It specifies CASSAGRGGWSLQETQYF.

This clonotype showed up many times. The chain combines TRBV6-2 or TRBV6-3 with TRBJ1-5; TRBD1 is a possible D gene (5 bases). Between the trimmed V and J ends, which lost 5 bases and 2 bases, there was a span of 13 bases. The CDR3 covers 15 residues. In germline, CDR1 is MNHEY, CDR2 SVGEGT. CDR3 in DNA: TGTGCCAGCAGTGAGTGGGGGTATGGCAATCAGCCCCAGCATTTT. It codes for CASSEWGYGNQPQHF.

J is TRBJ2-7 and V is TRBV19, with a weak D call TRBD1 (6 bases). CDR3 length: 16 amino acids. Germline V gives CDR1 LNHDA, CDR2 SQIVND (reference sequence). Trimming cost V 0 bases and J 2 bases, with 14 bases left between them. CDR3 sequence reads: CASSIDPGQLTYEQYF. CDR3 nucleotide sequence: TGTGCCAGTAGTATAGACCCGGGACAACTTACCTACGAGCAGTACTTC. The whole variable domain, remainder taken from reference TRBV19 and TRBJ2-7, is DGGITQSPKYLFRKEGQNVTLSCEQNLNHDAMYWYRQDPGQGLRLIYYSQIVNDFQKGDIAEGYSVSREKKESFPLTVTSAQKNPTAFYLCASSIDPGQLTYEQYFGPGTRLTVT.

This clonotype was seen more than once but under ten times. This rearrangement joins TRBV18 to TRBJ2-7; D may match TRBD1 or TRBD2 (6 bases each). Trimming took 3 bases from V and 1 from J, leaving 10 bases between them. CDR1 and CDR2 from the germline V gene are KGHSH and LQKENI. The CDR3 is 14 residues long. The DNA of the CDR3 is TGTGCCAGCTCACCGGGGGGACATTCCTACGAGCAGTACTTC. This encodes CASSPGGHSYEQYF.

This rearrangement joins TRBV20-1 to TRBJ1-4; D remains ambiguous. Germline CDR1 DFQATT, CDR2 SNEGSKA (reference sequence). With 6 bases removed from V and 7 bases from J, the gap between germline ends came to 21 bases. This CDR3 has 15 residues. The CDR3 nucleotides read TGCAGTGCCCAACCCGAAATAGAGGGCTTTGAAAAACTGTTTTTT. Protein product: CSAQPEIEGFEKLFF.

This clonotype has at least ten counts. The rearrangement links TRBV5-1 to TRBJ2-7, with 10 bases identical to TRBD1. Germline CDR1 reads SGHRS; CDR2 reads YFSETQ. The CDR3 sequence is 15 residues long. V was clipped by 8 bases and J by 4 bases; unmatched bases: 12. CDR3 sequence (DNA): TGCGCCAGTACCTCCGGGACAGGGGCACCGTACGAGCAGTACTTC. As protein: CASTSGTGAPYEQYF.

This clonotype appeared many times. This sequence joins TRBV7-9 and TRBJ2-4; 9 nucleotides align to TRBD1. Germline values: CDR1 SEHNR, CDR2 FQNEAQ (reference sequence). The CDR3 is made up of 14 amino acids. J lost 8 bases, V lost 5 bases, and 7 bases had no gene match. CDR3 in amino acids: CASSLGTGHDIQYF. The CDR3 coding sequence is TGTGCCAGCAGCCTAGGGACAGGGCACGACATTCAGTACTTC.

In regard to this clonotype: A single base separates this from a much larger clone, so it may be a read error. CDR3 amino acids: CTSSSRTGESTDTEAFF. CDR3 nucleotide sequence: TGTACCAGCAGCTCCCGGACAGGGGAGAGTACGGACACTGAAGCTTTCTTT. The V call is TRBV11-2, the J call TRBJ1-1, with TRBD1 identical over 9 bases. This CDR3 is 17 amino acids long. Germline-derived CDR1 and CDR2 are SGHAT and FQNNGV.

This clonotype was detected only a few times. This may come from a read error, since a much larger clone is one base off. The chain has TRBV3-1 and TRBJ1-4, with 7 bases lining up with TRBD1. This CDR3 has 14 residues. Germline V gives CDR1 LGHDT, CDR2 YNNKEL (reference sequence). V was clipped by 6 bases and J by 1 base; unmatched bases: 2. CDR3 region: CASSRQGTNEKLFF. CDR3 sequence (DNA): TGTGCCAGCAGTAGACAGGGAACTAATGAAAAACTGTTTTTT.

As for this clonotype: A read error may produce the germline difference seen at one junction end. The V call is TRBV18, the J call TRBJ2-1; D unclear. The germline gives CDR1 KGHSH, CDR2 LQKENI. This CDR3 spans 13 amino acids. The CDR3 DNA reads TGTGCCAGCTCATTCCGGACCCAGGATGAGCAGTCCTTC. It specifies CASSFRTQDEQSF.